This is a list of T cell receptor beta chains from one sample in a study of cytomegalovirus exposure and HLA in healthy donors. Measured with immunoSEQ multiplex PCR; TCRdb has only the in-frame clones, and not every one. The top ten clones hold roughly 3.6% of a sample with some 150,000 clones, about 76% of them seen once. Sequenced sample: PBMCs. The source is a human donor in good health. Both conserved end residues are part of each CDR3. The D gene is left open where the match is weak.

v_call	d_call	j_call	cdr3_aa
TRBV28	.	TRBJ2-7	CASSPRGYEQYF
TRBV28	.	TRBJ2-1	CASSLSSNEQFF
TRBV7-2	.	TRBJ2-5	CASSRPTLASTQYF
TRBV19	.	TRBJ1-1	CASSIDPVTEAFF
TRBV7-9	.	TRBJ1-1	CASRKIMNTEAFF
TRBV6-6	.	TRBJ2-3	CASSSLDTQYF
TRBV30	.	TRBJ1-1	CAWSAFPGLGPTRTEAFF
TRBV19	.	TRBJ2-2	CASSILDYSNTGELFF
TRBV7-3	.	TRBJ2-2	CASSSQNGELFF
TRBV5-1	TRBD2	TRBJ2-1	CASNLAGGNNEQFF
TRBV28	TRBD1	TRBJ1-1	CASRRTGLNTEAFF
TRBV7-9	.	TRBJ1-2	CASSTGTYGYTF
TRBV23-1	.	TRBJ2-2	CASSQTENTGELFF
TRBV4-1	.	TRBJ1-1	CASSHTPGRRDTEAFF
TRBV10-3	TRBD1	TRBJ1-4	CATLGQGEEKLFF
TRBV7-9	TRBD2	TRBJ2-5	CASSRLTSGQETQYF
TRBV7-9	.	TRBJ1-1	CASSLARNSEAFF
TRBV9	TRBD1	TRBJ1-5	CASSETGRQPQHF
TRBV6-1	.	TRBJ2-2	CASVQLSNTGELFF
TRBV7-8	.	TRBJ1-2	CASSLIGVRDPYGYTF
TRBV6-6	TRBD2	TRBJ2-3	CASNLGGGADTQYF
TRBV29-1	.	TRBJ1-2	CSAGELYGYPF
TRBV28	TRBD1	TRBJ1-4	CASSFSQQGKLFF
TRBV28	.	TRBJ2-7	CASSPVSVSSYEQYF
TRBV28	.	TRBJ1-6	CASSPLEFDSSYNSPLHF
TRBV14	TRBD1	TRBJ2-7	CASSQLSGTGIHEQYF
TRBV9	.	TRBJ2-2	CASSPGRGPTGELFF
TRBV9	.	TRBJ1-1	CASTLGAFLNTEAFF
TRBV30	.	TRBJ1-3	CAWNSGNTIYF
TRBV19	TRBD1	TRBJ1-5	CASSPPGQDNQPQHF
TRBV27	TRBD1	TRBJ1-5	CASRTGGQPQHF
TRBV5-1	TRBD2	TRBJ2-6	CASSPSGDTGANVLTF
TRBV19	.	TRBJ2-1	CASSMDSYNEQFF
TRBV6-5	TRBD2	TRBJ2-1	CASSPRTSGINEQFF
TRBV10-1	.	TRBJ1-6	CASSGGTGNSPLHF
TRBV18	.	TRBJ2-1	CASSPSSAGNEQFF
TRBV5-1	.	TRBJ2-3	CASSPGRDTQYF
TRBV7-8	TRBD2	TRBJ2-5	CASSFRTSGETQYF